This passage covers 3 T cell receptor beta chains from one sample sequenced in a study of shared clonotypes between healthy human individuals. Profiling relied on immunoSEQ multiplex PCR, and the TCRdb table lists in-frame clones only, not all of them. The repertoire holds roughly 330,000 clones, with about 74% as singletons. Input material: memory CD4+ T cells sorted from blood. Subset described: CD45RA-negative fraction. These receptors all stem from a young man in good health.

This rearrangement joins TRBV25-1 to TRBJ2-1, with D possibly TRBD1 on 5 matching bases. Germline CDR1 reads MGHDK; CDR2 reads SYGVNS. V lost 1 base to trimming and J lost 0 bases, with 10 bases between them. This CDR3 is 16 amino acids long. The CDR3 sequence: CASSESGAGSYNEQFF. In nucleotides, the CDR3 is TGTGCCAGCAGTGAATCTGGGGCCGGCTCCTACAATGAGCAGTTCTTC.

The J gene is TRBJ2-7, the V gene TRBV5-5; the D gene is possibly TRBD1 (7 bases). Trimming cost V 1 base and J 5 bases, with 13 bases left between them. Germline V gene data show CDR1 as SGHKS and CDR2 as YYEKEE (reference sequence). This CDR3 is built from 14 residues. The CDR3 coding sequence is TGTGCCAGCAGCTTGCCTGCCAGGGGGGACGAGCAGTACTTC. Translating gives CASSLPARGDEQYF.

About this clone itself: Other DNA sequences from this sample encode an identical CDR3 as well. The rearrangement uses TRBV5-5 and TRBJ1-1; D is undetermined. The CDR3 covers 11 residues. Trimming removed 2 bases at V and 5 bases at J, with 4 bases between. From germline, CDR1 is SGHKS and CDR2 YYEKEE (reference sequence). The CDR3 here is CASSFNTEAFF. The CDR3 DNA reads TGTGCCAGCAGCTTTAATACTGAAGCTTTCTTT.